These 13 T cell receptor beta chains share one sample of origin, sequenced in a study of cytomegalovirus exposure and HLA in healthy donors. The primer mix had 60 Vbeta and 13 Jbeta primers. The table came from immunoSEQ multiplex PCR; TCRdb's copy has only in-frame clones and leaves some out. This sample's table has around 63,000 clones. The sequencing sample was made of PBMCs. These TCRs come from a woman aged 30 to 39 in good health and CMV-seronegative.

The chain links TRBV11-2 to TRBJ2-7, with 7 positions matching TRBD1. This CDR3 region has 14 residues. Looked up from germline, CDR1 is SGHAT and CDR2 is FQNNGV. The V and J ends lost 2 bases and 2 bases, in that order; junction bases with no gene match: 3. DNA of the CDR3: TGTGCCAGCAGCTTAAATGACAGGGCCTACGAGCAGTACTTC. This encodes CASSLNDRAYEQYF. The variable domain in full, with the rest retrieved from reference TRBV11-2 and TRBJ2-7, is EAGVAQSPRYKIIEKRQSVAFWCNPISGHATLYWYQQILGQGPKLLIQFQNNGVVDDSQLPKDRFSAERLKGVDSTLKIQPAKLEDSAVYLCASSLNDRAYEQYFGPGTRLTVT.

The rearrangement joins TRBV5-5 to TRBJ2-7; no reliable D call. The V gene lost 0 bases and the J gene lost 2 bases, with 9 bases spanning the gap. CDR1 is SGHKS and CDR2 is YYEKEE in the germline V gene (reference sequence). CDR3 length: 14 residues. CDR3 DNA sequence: TGTGCCAGCAGCTTGGGAACAGCCCCCTACGAGCAGTACTTC. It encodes CASSLGTAPYEQYF.

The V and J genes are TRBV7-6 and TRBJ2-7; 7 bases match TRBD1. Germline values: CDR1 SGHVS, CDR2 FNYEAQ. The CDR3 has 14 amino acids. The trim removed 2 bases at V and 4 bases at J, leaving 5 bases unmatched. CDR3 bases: TGTGCCAGCAGCTTAAGGGGGCAGGGTTACGAGCAGTACTTC. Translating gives CASSLRGQGYEQYF.

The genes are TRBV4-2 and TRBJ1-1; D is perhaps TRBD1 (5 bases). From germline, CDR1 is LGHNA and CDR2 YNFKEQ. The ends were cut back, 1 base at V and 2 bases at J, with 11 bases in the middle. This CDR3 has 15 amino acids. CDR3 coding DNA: TGTGCCAGCAGCCAAGCATACGGGGGAAACACTGAAGCTTTCTTT. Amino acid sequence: CASSQAYGGNTEAFF.

This CDR3 reads CASSYGARSYGYTF. The CDR3 coding sequence is TGTGCCAGCAGTTACGGGGCGCGGAGCTATGGCTACACCTTC. The V and J genes are TRBV6-5 and TRBJ1-2; weak D call: TRBD1 (5 bases). This CDR3 is 14 amino acids long. V dropped 2 bases and J dropped 4 bases, with 11 bases sitting between them. In germline, CDR1 is MNHEY, CDR2 SVGAGI.

The CDR3 is CASSIPLHTQGTDTQYF. The CDR3 DNA reads TGTGCCAGTAGTATACCCCTTCATACCCAGGGAACAGATACGCAGTATTTT. This rearrangement joins TRBV19 to TRBJ2-3; D is perhaps TRBD1 (5 bases). The CDR3 is 17 residues long. Trimming pared 2 bases from V and 3 bases from J, leaving 18 bases between. CDR1 and CDR2 from the germline V gene are LNHDA and SQIVND (reference sequence).

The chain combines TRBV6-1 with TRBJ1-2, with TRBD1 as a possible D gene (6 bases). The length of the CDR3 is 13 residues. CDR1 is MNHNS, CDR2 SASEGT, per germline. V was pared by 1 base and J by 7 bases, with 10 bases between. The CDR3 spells CASSEGQVGGYTF. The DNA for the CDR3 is TGTGCCAGCAGTGAAGGACAGGTTGGTGGCTACACCTTC.

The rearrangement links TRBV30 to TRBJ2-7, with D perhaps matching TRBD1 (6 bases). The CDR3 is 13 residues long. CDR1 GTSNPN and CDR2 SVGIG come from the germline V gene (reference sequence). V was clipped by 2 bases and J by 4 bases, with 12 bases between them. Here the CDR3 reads CAWSIQGSYEQYF. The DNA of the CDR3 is TGTGCCTGGAGTATACAGGGTAGTTACGAGCAGTACTTC.

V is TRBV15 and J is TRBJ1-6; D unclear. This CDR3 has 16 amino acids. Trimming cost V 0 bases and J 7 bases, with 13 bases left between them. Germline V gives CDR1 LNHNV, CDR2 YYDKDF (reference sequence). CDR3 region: CATSRDRAGTNSPLHF. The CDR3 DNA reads TGTGCCACCAGCAGAGATCGTGCAGGAACAAATTCACCCCTCCACTTT.

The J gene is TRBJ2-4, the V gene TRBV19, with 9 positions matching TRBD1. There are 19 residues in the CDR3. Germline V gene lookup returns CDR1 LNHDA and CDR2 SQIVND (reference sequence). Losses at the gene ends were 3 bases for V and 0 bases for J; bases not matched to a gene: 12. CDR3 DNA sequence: TGTGCCAGTAGTATGGGACAGGGAGCCCTAAACATAGCCAAAAACATTCAGTACTTC. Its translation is CASSMGQGALNIAKNIQYF.

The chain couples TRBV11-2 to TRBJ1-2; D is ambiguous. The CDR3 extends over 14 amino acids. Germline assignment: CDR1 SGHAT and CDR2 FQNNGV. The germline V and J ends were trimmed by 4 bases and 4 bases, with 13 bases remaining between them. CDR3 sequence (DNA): TGTGCCAGCAGCTCATCGGGTGGCGGCTATGGCTACACCTTC. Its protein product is CASSSSGGGYGYTF. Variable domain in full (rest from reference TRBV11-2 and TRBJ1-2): EAGVAQSPRYKIIEKRQSVAFWCNPISGHATLYWYQQILGQGPKLLIQFQNNGVVDDSQLPKDRFSAERLKGVDSTLKIQPAKLEDSAVYLCASSSSGGGYGYTFGSGTRLTVV.

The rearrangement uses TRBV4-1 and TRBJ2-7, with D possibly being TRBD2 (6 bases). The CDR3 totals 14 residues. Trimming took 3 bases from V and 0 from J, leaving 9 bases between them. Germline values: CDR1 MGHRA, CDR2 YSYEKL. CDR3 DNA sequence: TGCGCCAGCAGCCACCAGGGAGGCTCCTACGAGCAGTACTTC. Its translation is CASSHQGGSYEQYF.

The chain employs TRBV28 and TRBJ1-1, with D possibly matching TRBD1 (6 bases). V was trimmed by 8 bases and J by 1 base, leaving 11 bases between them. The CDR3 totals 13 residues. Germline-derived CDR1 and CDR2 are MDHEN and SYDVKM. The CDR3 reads CASCRTANTEAFF. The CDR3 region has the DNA TGTGCCAGCTGCCGGACAGCGAACACTGAAGCTTTCTTT.